This TCR beta chain was recovered during a study of cytomegalovirus exposure and HLA in healthy donors. A multiplex PCR was run with 60 Vbeta primers and 13 Jbeta primers. The protocol was immunoSEQ multiplex PCR, while the TCRdb copy is restricted to in-frame clones and leaves out a portion. This table holds 150,000 to 200,000 clones, around 75% found once. The sequence derives from a male donor in good health and CMV-seronegative. Sequences were obtained from PBMCs.

In nucleotides, the CDR3 is TGCGCCAGCAGTCTTTACAGGGACACCGGGGAGCTGTTTTTT. It codes for CASSLYRDTGELFF. This chain connects TRBV23-1 to TRBJ2-2, with D tentatively TRBD1 (6 bases). TRBV23-1 is known as an ORF, though its function is uncertain. The CDR3 runs to 14 residues. V lost 4 bases and J lost 3, with 9 bases in between.